Described below is a single TCR beta chain sequence and its context. Antigen unknown. The data were obtained in a study of graft-versus-host responses after intestinal transplantation. The wider study: Multivisceral, liver-intestinal, or isolated intestinal transplants were given to recipients. The whole recipient group had anti-thymocyte globulin induction followed by tacrolimus and steroids for roughly three years.

Generated by immunoSEQ multiplex PCR, the TCRdb table keeps only in-frame clones and is missing some. This table holds tens of thousands of clones, approximately 92% found once. The study, taken as a whole, reports: Investigators detected GvH clones in recipient marrow, with some emerging earlier in ileum or blood.

CDR1 and CDR2 from the germline V gene are SGHAT and FQDESV (reference sequence). Trimming removed 8 bases at V and 3 bases at J, with 8 bases between. This CDR3 region has 12 residues. The chain is built from TRBV11-1 and TRBJ2-1; D unresolved. The receptor was isolated from a human donor who received an intestinal transplant. Specimen: unstimulated CD4+ T cells sorted from spleen or lymph node cells, collected before intestinal transplant. The CDR3 DNA is TGTGCCAGCGGGCTCGTCTACAATGAGCAGTTCTTC. It specifies CASGLVYNEQFF.